This entry describes one T cell receptor beta chain. The record originates from a study of blood T cell repertoires in COVID-19. The protocol was immunoSEQ multiplex PCR, while the TCRdb copy is restricted to in-frame clones and leaves out a portion. Of around 150,000 clones listed, around 90% are singletons. Germline CDR1 reads SQVTM; CDR2 reads ANQGSEA. The V and J ends lost 5 bases and 8 bases respectively, with 18 bases between them. There are 13 residues in the CDR3. The chain is built from TRBV29-1 and TRBJ1-2; D not certain. The sample taken for sequencing was peripheral blood. The receptor was isolated from a woman aged 55-69 years who had recovered from COVID-19. The CDR3 DNA reads as TGCAGCGTTTCAACATCGAGCGGGAGGGGCTACACCTTC. Its translation: CSVSTSSGRGYTF.